This TCR beta chain is drawn from a study of blood T cell repertoires in COVID-19. Study in general: The study drew acute and convalescent COVID-19 samples from the United States, Italy and Spain. T cells, B-cell-depleted T cells, or PBMCs provided the cDNA or gDNA that served as material.

Original handling: Estimated nucleated cell counts came from reference gene primer amplification. Generated by immunoSEQ multiplex PCR, the TCRdb table keeps only in-frame clones and is missing some. V and J calls and clone size are copied from that table; D and trimming were computed from the DNA. The sample has about 270,000 clones, 80% to 90% seen once; the top ten hold 9.5% to 15%. V was clipped by 5 bases and J by 0 bases; unmatched bases: 6. This CDR3 has 15 residues. Germline CDR1 SEHNR, CDR2 FQNEAQ (reference sequence). Seattle's enrolled individuals joined amid active infection and were then monitored longitudinally.

The TCR was taken from a woman in her twenties or thirties with COVID-19, enrolled during active disease. The sequencing sample was made of peripheral blood. The rearrangement links TRBV7-9 to TRBJ1-2, with 7 nucleotides matching TRBD1. As DNA, the CDR3 is TGTGCCAGCAGCCTCGGACAGGCCGCTAACTATGGCTACACCTTC. Translating it yields CASSLGQAANYGYTF.